This T cell receptor beta chain emerged from a study of T cell clones after liver transplantation. Study-wide points: In two subjects, few donor cells limited the measurable donor-reactive repertoire.

The assay was immunoSEQ multiplex PCR, and TCRdb's table has in-frame clones only and misses some. This sample has approximately 71,000 clones; 92% occur once, and the top ten carry 0.75% to 1%. Details on this clone: What it binds is not known.

The CDR3 covers 15 residues. Germline V gene lookup returns CDR1 SGHNT and CDR2 YENEEA. The V end lost 4 bases, the J end lost 4 bases, and 13 bases lay between the germline ends. The TCR comes from a human patient who received a liver transplant. Some T cells may be the graft donor's. V usage is TRBV11-3 and J usage is TRBJ2-2; the D is unclear. The input for sequencing was CD4+ T cells from blood, taken roughly 25 months after liver transplant. The CDR3 nucleotides are TGTGCCAGCAGCTCTGGCGATTTCGGCACCGGGGAGCTGTTTTTT. This encodes CASSSGDFGTGELFF.